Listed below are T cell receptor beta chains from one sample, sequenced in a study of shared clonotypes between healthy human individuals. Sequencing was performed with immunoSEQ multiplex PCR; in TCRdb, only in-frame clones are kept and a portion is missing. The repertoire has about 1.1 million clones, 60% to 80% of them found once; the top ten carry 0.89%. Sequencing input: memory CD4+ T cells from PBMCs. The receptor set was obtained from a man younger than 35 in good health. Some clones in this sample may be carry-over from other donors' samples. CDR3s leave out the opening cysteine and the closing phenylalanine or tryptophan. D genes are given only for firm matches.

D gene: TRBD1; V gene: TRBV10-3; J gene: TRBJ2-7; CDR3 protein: AISGRDRGSYEQY
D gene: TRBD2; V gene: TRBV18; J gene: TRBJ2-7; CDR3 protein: ASSLAGIREQY
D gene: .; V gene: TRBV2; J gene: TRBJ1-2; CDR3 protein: ASSLQGPVLYGYT
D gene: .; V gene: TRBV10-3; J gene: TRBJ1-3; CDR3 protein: AISDNRSGNTIY
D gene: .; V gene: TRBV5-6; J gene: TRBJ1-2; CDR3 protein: ASSFGTGYT
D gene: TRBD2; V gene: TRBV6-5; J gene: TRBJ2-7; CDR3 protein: ASSRTSGNSYEQY
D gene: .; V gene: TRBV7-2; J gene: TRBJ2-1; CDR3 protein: ASSLRGGGYYNEQF
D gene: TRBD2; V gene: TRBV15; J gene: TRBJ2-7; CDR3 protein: ATSTGLAGAYEQY
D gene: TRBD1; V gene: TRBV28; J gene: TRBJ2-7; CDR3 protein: ASSWTGKGEQY
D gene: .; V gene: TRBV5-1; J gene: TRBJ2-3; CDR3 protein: ASTSWQWRHTDTQY
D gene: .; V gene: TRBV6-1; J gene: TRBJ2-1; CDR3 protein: ASSEAASQRYNEQF
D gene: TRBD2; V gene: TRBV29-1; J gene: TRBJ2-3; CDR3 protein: SVGTSGSGGDTQY
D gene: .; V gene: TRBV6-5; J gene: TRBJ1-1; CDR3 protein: ASNPYTMNTEAF
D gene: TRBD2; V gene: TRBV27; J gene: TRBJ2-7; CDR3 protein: ASSLSLAGVYEQY
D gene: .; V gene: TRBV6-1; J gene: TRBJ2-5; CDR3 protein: ASSESQGGAGETQY
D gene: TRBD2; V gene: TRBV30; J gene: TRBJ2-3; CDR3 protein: AWSPGLARDTQY
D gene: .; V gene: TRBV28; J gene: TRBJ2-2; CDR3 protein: ASSSGGTAAGTGELF
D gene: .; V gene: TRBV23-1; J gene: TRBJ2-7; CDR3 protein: ASSQERLYEQY
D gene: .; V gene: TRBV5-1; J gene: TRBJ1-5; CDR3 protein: ASKLDAGTNQPQH
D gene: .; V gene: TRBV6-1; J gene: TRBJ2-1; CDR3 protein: ASRATISYNEQF
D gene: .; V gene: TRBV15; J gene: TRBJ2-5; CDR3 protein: ATSDGQPTETQY
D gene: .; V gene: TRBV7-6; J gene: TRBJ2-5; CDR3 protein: ASSSSAETQY
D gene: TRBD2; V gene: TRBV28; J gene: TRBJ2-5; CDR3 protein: ALAGGPRETQY
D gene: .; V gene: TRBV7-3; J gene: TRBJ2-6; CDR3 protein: ASSPRVLSGANVLT
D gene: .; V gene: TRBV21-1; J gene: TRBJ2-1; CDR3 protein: ASSIGLAGAMNEQF
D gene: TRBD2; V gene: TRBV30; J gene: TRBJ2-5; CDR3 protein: AWSVTSVGETQY
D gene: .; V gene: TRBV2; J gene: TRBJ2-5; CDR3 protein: ASSRASRRETQY
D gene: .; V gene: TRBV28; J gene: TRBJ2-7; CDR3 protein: ASSLLGRDGYEQY
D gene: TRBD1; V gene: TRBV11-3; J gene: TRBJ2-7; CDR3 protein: ASSSRDRGYEQY
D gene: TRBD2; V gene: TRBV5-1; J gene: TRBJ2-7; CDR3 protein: ASSNTVAGDREQY
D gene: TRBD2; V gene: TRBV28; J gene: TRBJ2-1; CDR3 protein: ASSPTRTSGYNEQF
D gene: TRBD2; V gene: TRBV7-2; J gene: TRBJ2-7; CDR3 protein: ASSSPSGYAYEQY
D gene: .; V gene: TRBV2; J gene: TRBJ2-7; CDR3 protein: ASVLGRLGAYEQY
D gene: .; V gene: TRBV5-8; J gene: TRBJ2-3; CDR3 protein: ASSFHSARTDTQY
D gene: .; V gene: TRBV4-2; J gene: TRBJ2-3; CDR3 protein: ASSQARGDTQY
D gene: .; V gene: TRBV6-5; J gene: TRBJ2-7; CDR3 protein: ASSPAGASYEQY
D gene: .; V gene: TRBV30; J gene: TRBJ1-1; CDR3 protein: AWRGRGTEAF
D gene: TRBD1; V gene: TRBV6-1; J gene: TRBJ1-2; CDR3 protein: ASSGGQGGYGYT
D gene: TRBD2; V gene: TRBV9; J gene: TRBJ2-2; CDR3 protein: ASSPRTSGTGELF
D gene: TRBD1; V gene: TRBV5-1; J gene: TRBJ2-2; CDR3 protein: ASSFGTGNTGELF
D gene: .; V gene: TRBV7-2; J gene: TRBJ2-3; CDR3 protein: ASSDQTRTDTQY
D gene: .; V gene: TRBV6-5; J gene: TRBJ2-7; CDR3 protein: AVRGPGISYEQY
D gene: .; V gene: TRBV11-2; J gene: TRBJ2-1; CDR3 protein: ASSITSEQF
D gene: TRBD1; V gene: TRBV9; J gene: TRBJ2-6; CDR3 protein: ASSKVGQVVSGANVLT
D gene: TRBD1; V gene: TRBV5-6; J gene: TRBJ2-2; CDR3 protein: ASSPYGTGNTGELF
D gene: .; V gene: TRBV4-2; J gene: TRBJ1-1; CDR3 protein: ASSHENTEAF
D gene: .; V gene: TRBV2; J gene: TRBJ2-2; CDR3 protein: ASSSSGQNTGELF
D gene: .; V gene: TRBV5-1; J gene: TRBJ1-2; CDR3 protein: ASSLVAVNYGYT
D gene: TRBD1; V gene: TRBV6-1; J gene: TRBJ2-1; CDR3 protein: ASNTGTGNYNEQF
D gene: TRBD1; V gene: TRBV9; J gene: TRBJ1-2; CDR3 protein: ASSRDRNYGYT